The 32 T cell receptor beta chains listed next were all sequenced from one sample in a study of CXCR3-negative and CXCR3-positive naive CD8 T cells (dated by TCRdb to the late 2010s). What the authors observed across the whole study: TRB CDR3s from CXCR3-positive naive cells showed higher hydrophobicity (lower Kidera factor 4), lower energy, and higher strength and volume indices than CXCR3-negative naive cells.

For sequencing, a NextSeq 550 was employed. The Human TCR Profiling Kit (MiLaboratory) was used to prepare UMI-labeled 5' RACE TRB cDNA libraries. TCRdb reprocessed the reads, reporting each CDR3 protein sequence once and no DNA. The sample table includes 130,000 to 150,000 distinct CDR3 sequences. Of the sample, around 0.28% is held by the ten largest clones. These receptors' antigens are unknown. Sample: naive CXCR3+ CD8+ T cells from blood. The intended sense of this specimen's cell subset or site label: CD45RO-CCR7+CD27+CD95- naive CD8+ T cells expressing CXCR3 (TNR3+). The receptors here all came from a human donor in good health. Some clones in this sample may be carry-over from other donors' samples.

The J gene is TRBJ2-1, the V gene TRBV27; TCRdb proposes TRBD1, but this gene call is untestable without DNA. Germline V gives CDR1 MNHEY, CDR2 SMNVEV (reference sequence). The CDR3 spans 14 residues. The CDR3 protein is CASSLSRGRNEQFF.

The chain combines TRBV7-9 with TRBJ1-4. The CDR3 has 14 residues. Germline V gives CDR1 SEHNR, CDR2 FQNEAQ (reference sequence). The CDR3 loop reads CASSPGPVNEKLFF.

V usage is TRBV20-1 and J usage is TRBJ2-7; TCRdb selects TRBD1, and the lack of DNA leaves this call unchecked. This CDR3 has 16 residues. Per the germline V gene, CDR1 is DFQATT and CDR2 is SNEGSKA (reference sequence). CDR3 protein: CSAPHQGAIQSYEQYF.

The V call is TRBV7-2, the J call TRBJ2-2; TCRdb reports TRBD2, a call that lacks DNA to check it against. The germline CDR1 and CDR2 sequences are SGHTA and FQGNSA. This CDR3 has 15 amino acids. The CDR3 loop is CASSLFPLNTGELFF.

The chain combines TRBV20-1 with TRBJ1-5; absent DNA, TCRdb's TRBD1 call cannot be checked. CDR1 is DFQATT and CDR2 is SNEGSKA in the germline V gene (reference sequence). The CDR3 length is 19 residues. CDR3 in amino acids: CSARAPLGQGGYSNQPQHF.

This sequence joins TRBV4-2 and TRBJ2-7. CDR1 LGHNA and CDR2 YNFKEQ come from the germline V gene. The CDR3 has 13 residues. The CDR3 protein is CASSPAVSYEQYF.

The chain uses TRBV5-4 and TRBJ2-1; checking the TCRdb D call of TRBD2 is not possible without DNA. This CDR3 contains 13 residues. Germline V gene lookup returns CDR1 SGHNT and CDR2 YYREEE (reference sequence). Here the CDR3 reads CASSLDRGEKQFF.

This CDR3 reads CSSSFTGGNTEAFF. The chain couples TRBV12-3 or TRBV12-4 to TRBJ1-1; the D call of TRBD1 rests on TCRdb alone, since no DNA is present to check it. The CDR3 sequence is 14 residues long.

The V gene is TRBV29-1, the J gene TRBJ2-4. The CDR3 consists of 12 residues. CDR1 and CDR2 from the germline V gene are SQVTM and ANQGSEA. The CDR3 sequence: CSVDRGSNIQYF.

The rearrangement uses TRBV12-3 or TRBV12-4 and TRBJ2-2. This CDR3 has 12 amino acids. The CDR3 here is CASSSGVGELFF.

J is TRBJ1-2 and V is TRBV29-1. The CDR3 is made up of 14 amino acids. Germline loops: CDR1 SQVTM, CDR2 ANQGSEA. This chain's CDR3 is CSVEVQAGGYGYTF.

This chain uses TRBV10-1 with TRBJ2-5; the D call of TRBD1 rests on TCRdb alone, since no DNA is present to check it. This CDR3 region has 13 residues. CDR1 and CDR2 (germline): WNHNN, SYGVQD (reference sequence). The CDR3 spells CASSGRFQETQYF.

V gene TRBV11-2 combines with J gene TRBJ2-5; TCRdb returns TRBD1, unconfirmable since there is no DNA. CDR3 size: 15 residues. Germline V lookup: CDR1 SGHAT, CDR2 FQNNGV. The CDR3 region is CASSLGQGNEETQYF.

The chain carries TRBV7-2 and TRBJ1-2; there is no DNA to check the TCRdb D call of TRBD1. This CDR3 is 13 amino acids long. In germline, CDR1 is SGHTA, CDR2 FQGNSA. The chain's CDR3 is CASSPRDNYGYTF.

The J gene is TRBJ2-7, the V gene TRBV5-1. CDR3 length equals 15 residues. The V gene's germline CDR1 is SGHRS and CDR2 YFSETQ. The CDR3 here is CASSLFDTFQDEQYF.

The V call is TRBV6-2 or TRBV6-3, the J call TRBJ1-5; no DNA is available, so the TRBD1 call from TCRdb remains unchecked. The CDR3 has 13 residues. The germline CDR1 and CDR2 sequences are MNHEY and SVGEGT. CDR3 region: CASSYPQGQPQHF.

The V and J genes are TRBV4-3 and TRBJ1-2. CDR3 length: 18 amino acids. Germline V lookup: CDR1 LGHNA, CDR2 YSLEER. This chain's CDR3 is CASSPTDLGEIPNYGYTF.

The CDR3 spells CASSEGIGMNTEAFF. V and J are TRBV2 and TRBJ1-1; the D call of TRBD1 rests on TCRdb alone, since no DNA is present to check it. Germline CDR1 reads SNHLY; CDR2 reads FYNNEI. The CDR3 has 15 residues.

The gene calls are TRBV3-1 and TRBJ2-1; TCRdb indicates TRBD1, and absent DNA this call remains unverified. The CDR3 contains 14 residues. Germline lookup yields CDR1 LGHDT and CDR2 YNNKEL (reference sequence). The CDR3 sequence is CASTQTGTYNEQFF.

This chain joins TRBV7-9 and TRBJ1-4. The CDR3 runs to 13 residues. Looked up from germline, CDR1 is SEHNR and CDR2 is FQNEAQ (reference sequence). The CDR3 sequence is CASSLDPTGKLFF. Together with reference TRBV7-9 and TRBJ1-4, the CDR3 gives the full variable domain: DTGVSQNPRHKITKRGQNVTFRCDPISEHNRLYWYRQTLGQGPEFLTYFQNEAQLEKSRLLSDRFSAERPKGSFSTLEIQRTEQGDSAMYLCASSLDPTGKLFFGSGTQLSVL.

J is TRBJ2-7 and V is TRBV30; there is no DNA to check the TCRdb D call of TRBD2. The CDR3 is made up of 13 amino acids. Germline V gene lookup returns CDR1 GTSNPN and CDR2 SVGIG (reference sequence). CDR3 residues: CAWSVLGGDEQYF.

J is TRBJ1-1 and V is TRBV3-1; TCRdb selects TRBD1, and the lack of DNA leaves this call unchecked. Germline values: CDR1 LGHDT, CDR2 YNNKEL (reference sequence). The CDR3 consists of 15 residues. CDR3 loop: CASSWDRGVNTEAFF.

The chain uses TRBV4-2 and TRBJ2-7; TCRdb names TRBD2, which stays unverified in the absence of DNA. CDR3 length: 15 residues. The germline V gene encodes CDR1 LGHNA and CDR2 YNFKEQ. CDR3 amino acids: CASSHRLAGQYEQYF.

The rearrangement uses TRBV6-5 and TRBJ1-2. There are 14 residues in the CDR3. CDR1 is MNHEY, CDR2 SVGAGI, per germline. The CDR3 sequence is CASSYYPTNYGYTF.

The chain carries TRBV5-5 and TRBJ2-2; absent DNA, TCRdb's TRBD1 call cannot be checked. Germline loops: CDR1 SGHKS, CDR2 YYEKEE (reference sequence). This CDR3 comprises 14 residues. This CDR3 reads CASGQGHNTGELFF.

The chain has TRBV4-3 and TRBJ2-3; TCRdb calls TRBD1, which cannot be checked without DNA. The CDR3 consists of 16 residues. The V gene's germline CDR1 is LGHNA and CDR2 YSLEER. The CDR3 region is CASSQDARGSTDTQYF.

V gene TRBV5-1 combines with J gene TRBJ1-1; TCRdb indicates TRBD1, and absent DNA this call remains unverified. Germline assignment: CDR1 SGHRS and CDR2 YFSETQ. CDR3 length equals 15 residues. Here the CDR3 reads CASSALQDRGTEAFF.

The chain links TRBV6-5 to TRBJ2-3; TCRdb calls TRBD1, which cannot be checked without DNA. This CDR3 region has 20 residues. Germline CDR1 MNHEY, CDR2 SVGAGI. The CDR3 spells CASSSLPPGQGASSTDTQYF.

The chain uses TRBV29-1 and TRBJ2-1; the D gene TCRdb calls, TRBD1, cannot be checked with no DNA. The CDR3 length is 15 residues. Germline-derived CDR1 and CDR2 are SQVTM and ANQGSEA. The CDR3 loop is CSVDDRGQTYNEQFF.

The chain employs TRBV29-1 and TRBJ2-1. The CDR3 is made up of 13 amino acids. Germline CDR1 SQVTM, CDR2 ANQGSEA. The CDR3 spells CSVEEDGVNEQFF.

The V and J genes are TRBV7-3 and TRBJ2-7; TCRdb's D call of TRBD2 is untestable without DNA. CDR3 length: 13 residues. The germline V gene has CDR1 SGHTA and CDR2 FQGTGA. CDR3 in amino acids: CASSLQGGYEQYF. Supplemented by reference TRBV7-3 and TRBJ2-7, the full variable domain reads GAGVSQTPSNKVTEKGKYVELRCDPISGHTALYWYRQSLGQGPEFLIYFQGTGAADDSGLPNDRFFAVRPEGSVSTLKIQRTERGDSAVYLCASSLQGGYEQYFGPGTRLTVT.

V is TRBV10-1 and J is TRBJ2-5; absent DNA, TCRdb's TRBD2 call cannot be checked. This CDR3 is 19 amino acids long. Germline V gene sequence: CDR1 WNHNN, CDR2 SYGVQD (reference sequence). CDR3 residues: CASSESQELAGEVRETQYF.